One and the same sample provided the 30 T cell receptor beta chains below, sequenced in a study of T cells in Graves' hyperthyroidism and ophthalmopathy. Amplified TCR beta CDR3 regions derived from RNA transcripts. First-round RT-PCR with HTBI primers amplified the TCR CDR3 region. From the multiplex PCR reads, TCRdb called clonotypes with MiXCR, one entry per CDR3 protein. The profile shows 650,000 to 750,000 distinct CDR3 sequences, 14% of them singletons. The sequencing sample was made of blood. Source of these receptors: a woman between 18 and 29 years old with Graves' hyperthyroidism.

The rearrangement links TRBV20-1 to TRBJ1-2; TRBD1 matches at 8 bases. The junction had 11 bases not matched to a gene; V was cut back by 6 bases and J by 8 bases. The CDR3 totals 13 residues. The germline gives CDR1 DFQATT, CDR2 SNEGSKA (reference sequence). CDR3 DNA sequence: TGCAGTGCCGAACGTCAGGGGGCGGGCGGCTACACCTTC. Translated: CSAERQGAGGYTF.

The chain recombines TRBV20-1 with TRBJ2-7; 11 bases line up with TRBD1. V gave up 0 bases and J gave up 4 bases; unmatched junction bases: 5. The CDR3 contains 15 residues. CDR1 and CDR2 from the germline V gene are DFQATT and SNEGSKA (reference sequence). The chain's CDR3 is CSARDLGTGGYEQYF. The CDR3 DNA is TGCAGTGCTAGAGATCTAGGGACAGGGGGATACGAGCAGTACTTC.

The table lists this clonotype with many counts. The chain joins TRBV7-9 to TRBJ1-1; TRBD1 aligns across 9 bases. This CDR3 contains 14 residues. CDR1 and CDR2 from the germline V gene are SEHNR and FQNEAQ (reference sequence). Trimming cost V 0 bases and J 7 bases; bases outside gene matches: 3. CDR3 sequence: CASSLAVTGGEAFF. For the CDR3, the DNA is TGTGCCAGCAGCTTAGCGGTGACAGGGGGTGAAGCTTTCTTT.

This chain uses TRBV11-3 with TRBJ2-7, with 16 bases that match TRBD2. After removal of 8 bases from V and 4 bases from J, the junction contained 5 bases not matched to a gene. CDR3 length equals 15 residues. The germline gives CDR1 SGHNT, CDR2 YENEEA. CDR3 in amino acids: CASAGTSGRAYEQYF. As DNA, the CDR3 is TGTGCCAGCGCCGGGACTAGCGGGAGGGCATACGAGCAGTACTTC.

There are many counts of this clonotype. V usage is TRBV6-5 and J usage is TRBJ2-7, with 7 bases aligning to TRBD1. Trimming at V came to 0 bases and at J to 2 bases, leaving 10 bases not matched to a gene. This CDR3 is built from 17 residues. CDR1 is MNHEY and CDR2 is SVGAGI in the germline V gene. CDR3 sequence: CASSYSSTGSFPYEQYF. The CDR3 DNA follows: TGTGCCAGCAGTTACTCGTCGACAGGGTCTTTTCCCTACGAGCAGTACTTC.

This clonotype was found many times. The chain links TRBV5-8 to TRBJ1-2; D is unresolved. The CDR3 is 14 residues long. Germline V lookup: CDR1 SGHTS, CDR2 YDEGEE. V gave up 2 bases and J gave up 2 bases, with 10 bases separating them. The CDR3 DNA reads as TGTGCCAGCAGCTTAGGAGATAACAACTATGGCTACACCTTC. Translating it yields CASSLGDNNYGYTF.

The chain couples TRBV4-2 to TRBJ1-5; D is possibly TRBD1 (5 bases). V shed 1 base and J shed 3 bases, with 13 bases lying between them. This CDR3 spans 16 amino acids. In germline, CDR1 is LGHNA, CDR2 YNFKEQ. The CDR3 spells CASSQGGGRVNQPQHF. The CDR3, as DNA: TGTGCCAGCAGCCAAGGGGGAGGCAGGGTCAATCAGCCCCAGCATTTT.

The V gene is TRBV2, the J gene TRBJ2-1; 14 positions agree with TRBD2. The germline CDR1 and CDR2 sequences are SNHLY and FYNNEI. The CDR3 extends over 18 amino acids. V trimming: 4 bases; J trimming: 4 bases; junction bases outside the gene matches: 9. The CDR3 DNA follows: TGTGCCAGCAGTGGACTGGGACTAGCGGGAGTGGGGTACAATGAGCAGTTCTTC. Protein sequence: CASSGLGLAGVGYNEQFF.

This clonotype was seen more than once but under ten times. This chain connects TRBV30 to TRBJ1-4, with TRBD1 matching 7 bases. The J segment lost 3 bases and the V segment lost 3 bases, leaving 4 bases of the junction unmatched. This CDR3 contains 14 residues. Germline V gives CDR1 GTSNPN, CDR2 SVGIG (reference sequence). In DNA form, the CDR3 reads TGTGCCTGGAGCGGGGACAGTTCTAATGAAAAACTGTTTTTT. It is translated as CAWSGDSSNEKLFF.

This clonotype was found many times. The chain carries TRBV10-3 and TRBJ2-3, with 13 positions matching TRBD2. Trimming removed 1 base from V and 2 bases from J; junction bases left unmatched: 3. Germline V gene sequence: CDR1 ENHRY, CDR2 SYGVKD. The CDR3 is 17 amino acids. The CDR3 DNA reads TGTGCCATCAGTGAGTTGGGACTAGCGGGAACCACAGATACGCAGTATTTT. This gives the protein CAISELGLAGTTDTQYF.

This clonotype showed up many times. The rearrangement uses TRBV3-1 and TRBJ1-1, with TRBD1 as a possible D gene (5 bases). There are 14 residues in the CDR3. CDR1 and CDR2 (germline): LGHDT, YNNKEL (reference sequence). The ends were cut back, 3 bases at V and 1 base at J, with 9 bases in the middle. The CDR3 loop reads CASSHGHRNTEAFF. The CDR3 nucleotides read TGTGCCAGCAGCCACGGACACCGGAACACTGAAGCTTTCTTT.

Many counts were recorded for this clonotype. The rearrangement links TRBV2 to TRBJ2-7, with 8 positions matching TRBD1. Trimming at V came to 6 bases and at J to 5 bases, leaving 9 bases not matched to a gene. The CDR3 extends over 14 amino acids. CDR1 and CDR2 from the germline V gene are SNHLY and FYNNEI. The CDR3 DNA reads TGTGCCAGCAGATCGGACAGGGTTAGCAACGAGCAGTACTTC. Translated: CASRSDRVSNEQYF.

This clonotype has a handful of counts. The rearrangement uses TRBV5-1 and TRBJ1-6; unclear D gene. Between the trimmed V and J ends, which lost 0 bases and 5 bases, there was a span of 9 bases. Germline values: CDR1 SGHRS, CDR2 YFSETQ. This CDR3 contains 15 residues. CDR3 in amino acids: CASSLVRPDNSPLHF. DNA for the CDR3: TGCGCCAGCAGCTTGGTGCGACCGGATAATTCACCCCTCCACTTT.

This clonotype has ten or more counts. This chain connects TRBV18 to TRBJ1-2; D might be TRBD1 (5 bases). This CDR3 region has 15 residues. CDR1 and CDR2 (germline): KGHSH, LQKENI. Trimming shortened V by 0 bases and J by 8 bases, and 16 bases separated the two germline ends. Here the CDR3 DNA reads TGTGCCAGCTCACCACCGCGCCAGGGCGAAGTCGGCTACACCTTC. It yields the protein CASSPPRQGEVGYTF. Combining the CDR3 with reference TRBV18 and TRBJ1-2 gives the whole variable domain NAGVMQNPRHLVRRRGQEARLRCSPMKGHSHVYWYRQLPEEGLKFMVYLQKENIIDESGMPKERFSAEFPKEGPSILRIQQVVRGDSAAYFCASSPPRQGEVGYTFGSGTRLTVV.

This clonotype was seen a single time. The CDR3 region has the DNA TGTGCCAGCAGTTGGGGTGCGATCCTTAATTCACCCCTCCACTTT. Translated: CASSWGAILNSPLHF. This chain links TRBV27 with TRBJ1-6; no clear D gene. Germline CDR1 and CDR2: MNHEY and SMNVEV (reference sequence). Between the trimmed V and J ends, which lost 4 bases and 6 bases, there was a span of 13 bases. This CDR3 has 15 amino acids.

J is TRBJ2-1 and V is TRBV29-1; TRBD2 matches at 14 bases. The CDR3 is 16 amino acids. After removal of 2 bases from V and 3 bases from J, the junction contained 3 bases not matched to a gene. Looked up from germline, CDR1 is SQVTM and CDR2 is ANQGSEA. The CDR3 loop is CSVETGTSGSYNEQFF. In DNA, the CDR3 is TGCAGCGTTGAAACCGGGACTAGCGGGAGCTACAATGAGCAGTTCTTC.

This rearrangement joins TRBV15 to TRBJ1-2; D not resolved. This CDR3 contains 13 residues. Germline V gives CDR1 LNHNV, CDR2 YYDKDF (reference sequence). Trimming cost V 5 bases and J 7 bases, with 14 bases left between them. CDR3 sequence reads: CATSPEHVSGYTF. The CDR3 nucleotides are TGTGCCACCAGCCCAGAACACGTTTCTGGCTACACCTTC.

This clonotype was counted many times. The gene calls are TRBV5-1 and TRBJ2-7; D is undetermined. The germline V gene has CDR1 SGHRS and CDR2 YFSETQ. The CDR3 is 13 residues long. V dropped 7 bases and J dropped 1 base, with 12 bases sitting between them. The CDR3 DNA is TGCGCCAGCGCGAGGACGATATCCTACGAGCAGTACTTC. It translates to CASARTISYEQYF.

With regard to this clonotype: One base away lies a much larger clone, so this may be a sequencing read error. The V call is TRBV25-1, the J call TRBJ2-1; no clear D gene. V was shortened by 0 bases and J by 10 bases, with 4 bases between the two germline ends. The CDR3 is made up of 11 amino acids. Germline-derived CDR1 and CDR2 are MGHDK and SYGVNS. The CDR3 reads CASSEYGEQFF. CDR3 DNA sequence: TGTGCCAGCAGTGAATACGGAGAGCAGTTCTTC.

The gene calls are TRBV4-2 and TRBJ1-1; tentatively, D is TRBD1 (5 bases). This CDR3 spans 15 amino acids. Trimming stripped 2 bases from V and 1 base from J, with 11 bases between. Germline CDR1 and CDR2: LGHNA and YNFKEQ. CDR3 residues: CASSQLGRENTEAFF. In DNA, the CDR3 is TGTGCCAGCAGCCAACTGGGACGGGAGAACACTGAAGCTTTCTTT.

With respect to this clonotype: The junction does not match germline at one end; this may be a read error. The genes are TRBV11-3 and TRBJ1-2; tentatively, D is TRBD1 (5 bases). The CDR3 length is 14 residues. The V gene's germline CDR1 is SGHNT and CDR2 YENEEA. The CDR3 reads CASCLVGDLYGYTF. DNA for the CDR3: TGTGCCAGCTGCTTAGTAGGGGACCTCTATGGCTACACCTTC.

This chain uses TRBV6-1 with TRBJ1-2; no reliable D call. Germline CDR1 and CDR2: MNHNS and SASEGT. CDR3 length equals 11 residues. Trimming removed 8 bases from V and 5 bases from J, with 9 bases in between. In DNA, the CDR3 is TGTGCCAGCCACTCGGGGTATGGCTACACCTTC. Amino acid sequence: CASHSGYGYTF.

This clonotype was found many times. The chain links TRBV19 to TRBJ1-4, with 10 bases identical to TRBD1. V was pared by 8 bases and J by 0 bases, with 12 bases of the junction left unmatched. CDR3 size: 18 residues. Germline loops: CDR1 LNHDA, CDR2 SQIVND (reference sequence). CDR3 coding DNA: TGTGCCAGTCGAAAGGGGACAGGGGTCGATCCAACTAATGAAAAACTGTTTTTT. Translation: CASRKGTGVDPTNEKLFF.

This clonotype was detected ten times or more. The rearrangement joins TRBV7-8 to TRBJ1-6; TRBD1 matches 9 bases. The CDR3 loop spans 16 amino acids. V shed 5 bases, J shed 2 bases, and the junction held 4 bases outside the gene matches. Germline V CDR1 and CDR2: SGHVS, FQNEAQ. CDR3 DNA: TGTGCCAGCAGCCCACAGGGGGCGGCCTATAATTCACCCCTCCACTTT. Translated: CASSPQGAAYNSPLHF.

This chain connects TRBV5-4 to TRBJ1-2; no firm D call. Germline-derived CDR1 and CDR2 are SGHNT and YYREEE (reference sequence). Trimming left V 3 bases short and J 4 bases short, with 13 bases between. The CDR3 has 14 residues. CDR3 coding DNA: TGTGCCAGCAGCTGGAGAGGGAAACCCTATGGCTACACCTTC. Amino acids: CASSWRGKPYGYTF.

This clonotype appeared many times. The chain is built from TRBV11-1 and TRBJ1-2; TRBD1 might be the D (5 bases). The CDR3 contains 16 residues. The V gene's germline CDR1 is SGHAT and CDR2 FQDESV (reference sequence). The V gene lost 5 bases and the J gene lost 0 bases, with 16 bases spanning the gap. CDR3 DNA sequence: TGTGCCAGCAGCCCAAGCGGGACCGCCGCTAACTATGGCTACACCTTC. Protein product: CASSPSGTAANYGYTF. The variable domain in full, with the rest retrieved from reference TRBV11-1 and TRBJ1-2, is EAEVAQSPRYKITEKSQAVAFWCDPISGHATLYWYRQILGQGPELLVQFQDESVVDDSQLPKDRFSAERLKGVDSTLKIQPAELGDSAMYLCASSPSGTAANYGYTFGSGTRLTVV.

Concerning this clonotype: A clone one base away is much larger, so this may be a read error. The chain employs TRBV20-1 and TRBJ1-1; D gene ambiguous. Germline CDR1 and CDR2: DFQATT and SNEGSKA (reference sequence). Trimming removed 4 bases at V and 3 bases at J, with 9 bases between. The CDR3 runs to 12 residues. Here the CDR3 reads CSAIDVDTEAFF. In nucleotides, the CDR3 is TGCAGTGCTATAGATGTGGACACTGAAGCTTTCTTT.

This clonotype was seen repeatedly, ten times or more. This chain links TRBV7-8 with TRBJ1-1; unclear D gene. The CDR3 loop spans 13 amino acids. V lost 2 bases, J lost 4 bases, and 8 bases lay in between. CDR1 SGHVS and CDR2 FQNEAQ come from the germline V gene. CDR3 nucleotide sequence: TGTGCCAGCAGCTTAAGGGCGGGCACTGAAGCTTTCTTT. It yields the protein CASSLRAGTEAFF.

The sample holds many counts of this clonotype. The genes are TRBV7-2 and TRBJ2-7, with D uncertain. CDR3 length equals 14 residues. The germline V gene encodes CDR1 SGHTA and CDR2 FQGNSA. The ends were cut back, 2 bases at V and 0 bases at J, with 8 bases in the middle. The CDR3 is CASSLHINSYEQYF. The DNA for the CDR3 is TGTGCCAGCAGCTTACACATAAACTCCTACGAGCAGTACTTC. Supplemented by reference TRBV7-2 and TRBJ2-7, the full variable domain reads GAGVSQSPSNKVTEKGKDVELRCDPISGHTALYWYRQSLGQGLEFLIYFQGNSAPDKSGLPSDRFSAERTGGSVSTLTIQRTQQEDSAVYLCASSLHINSYEQYFGPGTRLTVT.

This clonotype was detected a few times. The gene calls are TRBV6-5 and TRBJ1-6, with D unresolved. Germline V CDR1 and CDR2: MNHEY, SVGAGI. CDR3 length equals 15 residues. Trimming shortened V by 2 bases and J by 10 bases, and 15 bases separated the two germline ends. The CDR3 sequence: CASSYDPRGGSPLHF. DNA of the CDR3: TGTGCCAGCAGTTACGACCCGCGAGGTGGATCACCCCTCCACTTT.